Each of the 28 T cell receptor beta chains below was sequenced from the same sample in a study of quantifying T cell responses using KT2 cells. Across the whole study: RNA was reverse transcribed with TCR alpha and beta constant-region primers.

A single-stranded UMI oligo with SP2 sequence was ligated to cDNA 3' ends. First-round PCR used 3 to 4 cycles and beta primers RC1.1 and RC1.2 covering TRBC1 and TRBC2. TCRdb recomputed calls from the UMI-ligation and nested PCR reads with MiXCR, one row per CDR3 protein. The top ten clones hold about 9.5% of a sample with around 30,000 distinct CDR3 sequences, 10% of them seen once. The sample was PBMCs spiked with cells of the T cell clone KT2. Every receptor here comes from a human donor.

This clonotype was detected a few times. This sequence joins TRBV5-5 and TRBJ2-1; 9 nucleotides line up with TRBD2. Germline V gene sequence: CDR1 SGHKS, CDR2 YYEKEE (reference sequence). The ends lost 5 bases at V and 9 bases at J; junction bases unmatched: 12. The CDR3 runs to 15 residues. The CDR3 DNA follows: TGTGCCAGCAGTCTATTGCGGGGGGGCCGGGCTGAGCAGTTCTTC. This sequence encodes CASSLLRGGRAEQFF.

This clonotype was seen repeatedly, ten times or more. The genes are TRBV7-6 and TRBJ2-7; D possibly matches TRBD1 or TRBD2 (5 bases each). V gave up 1 base and J gave up 3 bases, with 10 bases separating them. This CDR3 spans 14 amino acids. Looked up from germline, CDR1 is SGHVS and CDR2 is FNYEAQ. This CDR3 reads CASSLEPGHYEQYF. The CDR3 DNA follows: TGTGCCAGCAGCTTAGAGCCGGGGCACTACGAGCAGTACTTC.

The chain is built from TRBV27 and TRBJ2-7, with 9 bases identical to TRBD1. Germline V gene sequence: CDR1 MNHEY, CDR2 SMNVEV (reference sequence). V dropped 5 bases and J dropped 2; count of bases not matched to a gene: 4. This CDR3 spans 14 amino acids. This chain's CDR3 is CASSRDREAYEQYF. CDR3 in DNA: TGTGCCAGCAGTAGGGACAGGGAGGCCTACGAGCAGTACTTC.

The table lists this clonotype with a few counts. In DNA form, the CDR3 reads TGCGCCAGCAGCTTCAGACAGGGGAGCACTGAAGCTTTCTTT. It encodes CASSFRQGSTEAFF. This rearrangement joins TRBV5-1 to TRBJ1-1, with TRBD1 identical over 8 bases. The V gene end was trimmed by 2 bases and the J gene end by 4 bases; junction bases not matched to a gene: 4. The germline V gene has CDR1 SGHRS and CDR2 YFSETQ. This CDR3 has 14 amino acids.

This clonotype was recorded at least ten times. The chain is built from TRBV20-1 and TRBJ2-5, with 9 bases lining up with TRBD2. This CDR3 has 19 residues. V trimming: 0 bases; J trimming: 2 bases; junction bases outside the gene matches: 16. Germline CDR1 and CDR2: DFQATT and SNEGSKA (reference sequence). The CDR3 bases are TGCAGTGCTAGAGATCCTAACGAGCGGGGGGCCTCAACGCAAGAGACCCAGTACTTC. Translation: CSARDPNERGASTQETQYF.

This clonotype was found many times. The chain is built from TRBV20-1 and TRBJ2-2; D assignment may be TRBD1 or TRBD2 (6 bases each). V was clipped by 5 bases and J by 5 bases, with 24 bases between them. Germline assignment: CDR1 DFQATT and CDR2 SNEGSKA (reference sequence). The CDR3 is 17 residues long. This CDR3 is CSAPRPGADSGTGELFF. The CDR3 DNA is TGCAGTGCTCCCAGACCGGGGGCCGACTCAGGGACCGGGGAGCTGTTTTTT.

The chain combines TRBV4-2 with TRBJ1-1; D might be TRBD1 (5 bases). Germline CDR1 LGHNA, CDR2 YNFKEQ. Trimming took off 4 bases at V and 5 bases at J, with 17 bases between the two ends. The CDR3 spans 15 residues. The CDR3: CASSPQELPLTEAFF. The CDR3 nucleotides read TGTGCCAGCAGCCCACAGGAGCTCCCCCTAACTGAAGCTTTCTTT.

In its sample, this clonotype was seen many times. V usage is TRBV6-1 and J usage is TRBJ1-2; 9 positions match TRBD1. CDR1 MNHNS and CDR2 SASEGT come from the germline V gene. CDR3 length equals 16 residues. The junction had 6 bases not matched to a gene; V was cut back by 1 base and J by 3 bases. CDR3 DNA sequence: TGTGCCAGCAGTGAAGGGGACGGGACAGGGTACTATGGCTACACCTTC. Its translation: CASSEGDGTGYYGYTF.

For the CDR3, the DNA is TGTGCCAGCAGTTACTCGGCTAGCGGGAGCTACGAGCAGTACTTC. Protein sequence: CASSYSASGSYEQYF. The genes are TRBV6-2 or TRBV6-3 and TRBJ2-7; 10 nucleotides match TRBD2. The CDR3 consists of 15 residues. Germline V lookup: CDR1 MNHEY, CDR2 SVGEGT. V lost 0 bases and J lost 3; bases outside the gene matches: 2.

In its sample, this clonotype was seen many times. V gene TRBV20-1 combines with J gene TRBJ2-7; unclear D gene. V lost 3 bases and J 5 bases, leaving 8 bases between the germline ends. The CDR3 has 11 amino acids. CDR1 is DFQATT and CDR2 is SNEGSKA in the germline V gene (reference sequence). CDR3 sequence: CSASLSHEQYF. As DNA, the CDR3 is TGCAGTGCTAGTCTGTCCCACGAGCAGTACTTC.

In this sample, this clonotype turned up a few times. This chain joins TRBV10-3 and TRBJ2-3; either TRBD1 or TRBD2 may fit D (5 bases each). The germline V gene has CDR1 ENHRY and CDR2 SYGVKD. V lost 0 bases, J lost 2 bases, and 18 bases lay in between. CDR3 length equals 18 residues. The CDR3 is CAISESIMGTEATDTQYF. The CDR3 bases are TGTGCCATCAGTGAGTCGATTATGGGGACGGAGGCCACAGATACGCAGTATTTT.

This chain links TRBV7-9 with TRBJ2-3; D gene ambiguous. Per the germline V gene, CDR1 is SEHNR and CDR2 is FQNEAQ (reference sequence). CDR3 length equals 14 residues. The germline V and J ends were trimmed by 5 bases and 1 base, with 10 bases remaining between them. This CDR3 is CASSPGAGTDTQYF. The CDR3 DNA sequence: TGTGCCAGCAGCCCGGGCGCTGGCACAGATACGCAGTATTTT.

This clonotype was seen many times. The J gene is TRBJ2-7, the V gene TRBV20-1; 8 bases map to TRBD1. CDR1 is DFQATT, CDR2 SNEGSKA, per germline (reference sequence). This CDR3 comprises 15 residues. After removal of 1 base from V and 1 base from J, the junction contained 6 bases not matched to a gene. CDR3 coding DNA: TGCAGTGCTAGAGGTGGACAGGGCAATTCCTACGAGCAGTACTTC. Residues: CSARGGQGNSYEQYF.

This clonotype was found a few times. Relative to the germline gene, one junction end is altered; a read error may explain this. This chain connects TRBV12-3 or TRBV12-4 to TRBJ1-4; D unresolved. The CDR3 spans 12 residues. CDR3 DNA sequence: TGTGCCAGCAGTTTTAGGGTAGGACGGTCCAACTTT. It translates to CASSFRVGRSNF.

This clonotype was observed a single time. The V and J genes are TRBV4-2 and TRBJ2-1; 7 bases map to TRBD2. J lost 0 bases, V lost 2 bases, and 10 bases had no gene match. The length of the CDR3 is 18 residues. Germline CDR1 LGHNA, CDR2 YNFKEQ. CDR3 sequence: CASSQSPSGTSSYNEQFF. DNA of the CDR3: TGTGCCAGCAGCCAAAGCCCTAGCGGCACTAGCTCCTACAATGAGCAGTTCTTC.

This clonotype showed up many times. The rearrangement links TRBV15 to TRBJ1-3, with 7 bases fitting TRBD1. J was trimmed by 4 bases and V by 1 base; bases with no gene match: 4. The CDR3 has 15 residues. Germline CDR1 LNHNV, CDR2 YYDKDF (reference sequence). The CDR3 loop is CATSRGDRDGNTIYF. The CDR3 DNA is TGTGCCACCAGCAGAGGAGACAGGGACGGAAACACCATATATTTT.

This clonotype was seen ten or more times. The V and J genes are TRBV7-2 and TRBJ2-4, with D possibly TRBD2 on 6 matching bases. The CDR3 loop spans 15 amino acids. Germline V gene data show CDR1 as SGHTA and CDR2 as FQGNSA. The V gene lost 0 bases and the J gene lost 0 bases, with 6 bases spanning the gap. The DNA for the CDR3 is TGTGCCAGCAGCTTAGCAGCGGGAGCCAAAAACATTCAGTACTTC. Its protein is CASSLAAGAKNIQYF. Based on the CDR3 plus reference TRBV7-2 and TRBJ2-4, the full variable domain is GAGVSQSPSNKVTEKGKDVELRCDPISGHTALYWYRQSLGQGLEFLIYFQGNSAPDKSGLPSDRFSAERTGGSVSTLTIQRTQQEDSAVYLCASSLAAGAKNIQYFGAGTRLSVL.

This clonotype was observed many times. This chain connects TRBV30 to TRBJ2-7, with D possibly TRBD1 on 6 matching bases. This CDR3 is 13 amino acids long. CDR1 is GTSNPN, CDR2 SVGIG, per germline (reference sequence). V lost 2 bases and J lost 6, with 14 bases in between. CDR3 region: CAWSPWTAIEQYF. CDR3 coding DNA: TGTGCCTGGAGTCCTTGGACAGCCATCGAGCAGTACTTC.

A few counts support this clonotype. V gene TRBV9 combines with J gene TRBJ1-2; D gene unclear. CDR3 length: 15 amino acids. The V end lost 1 base, the J end lost 12 bases, and 22 bases lay between the germline ends. CDR1 is SGDLS, CDR2 YYNGEE, per germline. The chain's CDR3 is CASSVNQAASAGHTF. DNA of the CDR3: TGTGCCAGCAGCGTAAACCAGGCCGCTTCCGCGGGCCACACCTTC. Complete variable domain (other parts from reference TRBV9 and TRBJ1-2): DSGVTQTPKHLITATGQRVTLRCSPRSGDLSVYWYQQSLDQGLQFLIQYYNGEERAKGNILERFSAQQFPDLHSELNLSSLELGDSALYFCASSVNQAASAGHTFGSGTRLTVV.

Many counts were recorded for this clonotype. The chain has TRBV25-1 and TRBJ2-2, with 8 nucleotides matching TRBD2. Germline lookup yields CDR1 MGHDK and CDR2 SYGVNS. This CDR3 is 14 amino acids long. The trim removed 3 bases at V and 7 bases at J, leaving 4 bases unmatched. In nucleotides, the CDR3 is TGTGCCAGCAGTGAGACTAGCGAGAGCGGGGAGCTGTTTTTT. It translates to CASSETSESGELFF.

The chain combines TRBV12-3 or TRBV12-4 with TRBJ2-1; D is undetermined. The CDR3 is made up of 13 amino acids. V was clipped by 2 bases and J by 8 bases, with 10 bases between them. As DNA, the CDR3 is TGTGCCAGCAGTTTATCTAGTTCCTATGAGCAGTTCTTC. It specifies CASSLSSSYEQFF.

This clonotype has at least ten counts. This rearrangement joins TRBV29-1 to TRBJ2-3; 7 bases are shared with TRBD2. This CDR3 is built from 13 residues. V lost 6 bases, J lost 3 bases, and 6 bases stayed unmatched. Germline CDR1 and CDR2: SQVTM and ANQGSEA. The CDR3 spells CSVVGGSTDTQYF. The CDR3 DNA follows: TGCAGCGTGGTGGGGGGGTCAACAGATACGCAGTATTTT.

There are a few counts of this clonotype. V gene TRBV11-3 combines with J gene TRBJ2-1, with a weak D call TRBD2 (5 bases). Trimming took off 5 bases at V and 7 bases at J, with 9 bases between the two ends. Germline lookup yields CDR1 SGHNT and CDR2 YENEEA. The CDR3 loop spans 12 amino acids. The CDR3 DNA reads TGTGCCAGCAGCCCTACTAGGAATGAGCAGTTCTTC. It yields the protein CASSPTRNEQFF.

J is TRBJ1-5 and V is TRBV20-1, with a possible D match to TRBD1 (6 bases). V dropped 5 bases and J dropped 1 base, with 15 bases sitting between them. The V gene's germline CDR1 is DFQATT and CDR2 SNEGSKA (reference sequence). This CDR3 has 15 residues. CDR3 in amino acids: CSAWEGDTSNQPQHF. DNA for the CDR3: TGCAGTGCTTGGGAGGGGGACACGAGCAATCAGCCCCAGCATTTT.

This clonotype was recorded many times. The gene calls are TRBV28 and TRBJ2-2, with 10 bases lining up with TRBD1. V lost 7 bases and J lost 0; bases outside the gene matches: 11. The CDR3 contains 18 residues. Germline lookup yields CDR1 MDHEN and CDR2 SYDVKM. The CDR3 coding sequence is TGTGCCAGCACCCTTACCCCGGGACAGGGGACGAACACCGGGGAGCTGTTTTTT. It translates to CASTLTPGQGTNTGELFF.

The chain employs TRBV27 and TRBJ1-2, with D possibly matching TRBD1 (5 bases). Germline V gene sequence: CDR1 MNHEY, CDR2 SMNVEV (reference sequence). Trimming left V 5 bases short and J 3 bases short, with 13 bases between. This CDR3 spans 14 amino acids. DNA for the CDR3: TGTGCCAGCAGTGCAGGGAGCTTGGACTATGGCTACACCTTC. Amino acids: CASSAGSLDYGYTF.

This chain connects TRBV20-1 to TRBJ1-5; a possible D gene is TRBD1 (6 bases). The CDR3 contains 13 residues. CDR1 is DFQATT, CDR2 SNEGSKA, per germline (reference sequence). The V and J ends lost 1 base and 5 bases respectively, with 9 bases between them. CDR3 DNA: TGCAGTGCTAGAGGGGACACCGATCAGCCCCAGCATTTT. Amino acids: CSARGDTDQPQHF.

This chain links TRBV11-2 with TRBJ2-5; tentatively, D is TRBD2 (6 bases). Trimming took off 5 bases at V and 1 base at J, with 14 bases between the two ends. This CDR3 has 15 amino acids. CDR1 and CDR2 from the germline V gene are SGHAT and FQNNGV. CDR3 amino acids: CASSTDYSVQETQYF. The CDR3, as DNA: TGTGCCAGCAGCACGGACTATTCGGTCCAAGAGACCCAGTACTTC.